This TCR beta chain appears in the sequencing data of a study of identical twins. Notes on the study in general: Zero-insertion findings could be partly confounded by invariant cells (MAIT and iNKT cells).

Regarding this clonotype: Its antigen is as yet unknown.

Using its own MiXCR run on the 5' RACE reads, TCRdb lists one record per CDR3 protein. The sample lists around 690,000 distinct CDR3 sequences, less than 25% occurring once. This CDR3 is 14 amino acids long. V was shortened by 5 bases and J by 2 bases, with 14 bases between the two germline ends. Germline-derived CDR1 and CDR2 are DFQATT and SNEGSKA (reference sequence). This sample also belongs to another study, concerning T cells expressing NK-cell markers. That paper notes: Seven HCMV-seropositive donors and one seronegative donor made up the eight sequenced donors. Expanded clones of NKG2C+ T cells had an unclear HCMV specificity.

This clonotype was sampled from a woman aged 18 to 35 in good health. The chain carries TRBV20-1 and TRBJ2-3, with D possibly matching TRBD1 (5 bases). The specimen was PBMCs. Here the CDR3 DNA reads TGCAGTGCTCGACGGCAGGGATACACAGATACGCAGTATTTT. Translated: CSARRQGYTDTQYF.